The 25 T cell receptor beta chains below were found in one sample sequenced in a study of identical twins. TCRdb re-derived calls from the 5' RACE reads in MiXCR, one entry per CDR3 protein. Of hundreds of thousands of distinct CDR3 sequences listed, 15% to 20% are singletons. This same sample was also part of a study on T cells expressing NK-cell markers.

The sample was PBMCs. These receptors were obtained from a woman younger than 35 in good health.

The CDR3 loop is CASSERRGSTDTQYF. DNA of the CDR3: TGTGCCAGCAGTGAAAGGCGGGGAAGCACAGATACGCAGTATTTT. The chain joins TRBV6-1 to TRBJ2-3; a weak D match, TRBD2 (6 bases). The CDR3 is 15 residues long. Per germline, CDR1 MNHNS and CDR2 SASEGT. The V end was cut by 2 bases, the J end by 0 bases, with 9 bases between.

The rearrangement links TRBV10-3 to TRBJ1-5; the match to TRBD1 covers 8 bases. Trimming removed 3 bases from V and 7 bases from J; junction bases left unmatched: 2. The CDR3 length is 13 residues. Germline CDR1 and CDR2: ENHRY and SYGVKD. CDR3 DNA sequence: TGTGCCATCAGTGAACAGGGGGACCAGCCCCAGCATTTT. It codes for CAISEQGDQPQHF.

This clonotype was seen many times. V and J are TRBV29-1 and TRBJ1-1; 7 bases map to TRBD1. Germline V CDR1 and CDR2: SQVTM, ANQGSEA. The CDR3 sequence is 13 residues long. V was pared by 7 bases and J by 0 bases, with 5 bases of the junction left unmatched. The CDR3 DNA sequence: TGCAGCGGACAGGGCCCGATGAACACTGAAGCTTTCTTT. It is translated as CSGQGPMNTEAFF.

The J gene is TRBJ2-7, the V gene TRBV5-5, with D possibly TRBD2 on 6 matching bases. The CDR3 runs 16 residues. From germline, CDR1 is SGHKS and CDR2 YYEKEE (reference sequence). V was pared by 2 bases and J by 0 bases, with 15 bases between. The CDR3 sequence is CASSFISGLSSYEQYF. DNA of the CDR3: TGTGCCAGCAGCTTCATTAGCGGATTGAGCTCCTACGAGCAGTACTTC.

The chain couples TRBV12-3 or TRBV12-4 to TRBJ1-1; D is unclear. This CDR3 is 13 amino acids long. V gave up 6 bases and J gave up 6 bases, with 14 bases separating them. The CDR3 loop reads CASSTWVWAEAFF. The CDR3 region has the DNA TGTGCCAGCAGCACATGGGTGTGGGCTGAAGCTTTCTTT.

The CDR3 region has the DNA TGTGCCAGCAGTTTACTGACTAGCGGGGCCAATGAGCAGTTCTTC. Its translation is CASSLLTSGANEQFF. The rearrangement links TRBV27 to TRBJ2-1; TRBD2 matches 11 bases. With V trimmed by 2 bases and J by 6 bases, 3 bases remained unmatched. Germline CDR1 reads MNHEY; CDR2 reads SMNVEV (reference sequence). The CDR3 runs 15 residues.

This rearrangement joins TRBV6-5 to TRBJ1-1; D call uncertain. Trimming pared 4 bases from V and 8 bases from J, leaving 17 bases between. CDR1 and CDR2 from the germline V gene are MNHEY and SVGAGI. The CDR3 runs 14 residues. CDR3 in amino acids: CASSSRRQTREAFF. The CDR3 DNA follows: TGTGCCAGCAGTTCTCGTCGTCAAACGAGGGAAGCTTTCTTT.

V gene TRBV12-3 or TRBV12-4 combines with J gene TRBJ1-5, with D possibly TRBD1 on 5 matching bases. The CDR3 contains 14 residues. Trimming cost V 6 bases and J 4 bases, with 13 bases left between them. CDR3 in amino acids: CASRPGLKNQPQHF. CDR3 nucleotides: TGTGCCAGCAGGCCGGGACTGAAGAATCAGCCCCAGCATTTT.

J is TRBJ1-1 and V is TRBV9; TRBD1 is a possible D gene (5 bases). Germline V gene data show CDR1 as SGDLS and CDR2 as YYNGEE. The CDR3 loop spans 14 amino acids. The germline V and J ends were trimmed by 3 bases and 1 base, with 10 bases remaining between them. In DNA, the CDR3 is TGTGCCAGCAGCGGCTATGGACAGAACACTGAAGCTTTCTTT. Translated, it gives CASSGYGQNTEAFF. The complete variable domain, with remaining parts taken from reference TRBV9 and TRBJ1-1, reads DSGVTQTPKHLITATGQRVTLRCSPRSGDLSVYWYQQSLDQGLQFLIQYYNGEERAKGNILERFSAQQFPDLHSELNLSSLELGDSALYFCASSGYGQNTEAFFGQGTRLTVV.

The CDR3 nucleotides are TGTGCCAGCTCACGAACTTGGGTGGTGCAGCCCTACGAGCAGTACTTC. Protein: CASSRTWVVQPYEQYF. The V and J genes are TRBV18 and TRBJ2-7, with D unresolved. V lost 4 bases to trimming and J lost 2 bases, with 18 bases between them. The length of the CDR3 is 16 residues. Germline V gene data show CDR1 as KGHSH and CDR2 as LQKENI.

The chain couples TRBV7-2 to TRBJ1-2, with 7 positions matching TRBD1. V lost 5 bases and J lost 4; bases outside the gene matches: 10. This CDR3 is built from 15 residues. Germline V gene lookup returns CDR1 SGHTA and CDR2 FQGNSA. The CDR3 region has the DNA TGTGCCAGCAGCGCCACTACCGGGACAGCCTATGGCTACACCTTC. Translated: CASSATTGTAYGYTF. The whole variable domain, remainder taken from reference TRBV7-2 and TRBJ1-2, is GAGVSQSPSNKVTEKGKDVELRCDPISGHTALYWYRQSLGQGLEFLIYFQGNSAPDKSGLPSDRFSAERTGGSVSTLTIQRTQQEDSAVYLCASSATTGTAYGYTFGSGTRLTVV.

The chain couples TRBV9 to TRBJ1-4; 7 nucleotides line up with TRBD1. CDR1 is SGDLS and CDR2 is YYNGEE in the germline V gene. The CDR3 runs 13 residues. Unmatched junction bases numbered 3, after V lost 4 bases and J lost 6 bases. The CDR3 nucleotides are TGTGCCAGCAGCCCCGGGACAGATGAAAAACTGTTTTTT. Translation gives CASSPGTDEKLFF.

V and J are TRBV5-4 and TRBJ2-1, with TRBD1 matching 10 bases. CDR1 and CDR2 from the germline V gene are SGHNT and YYREEE (reference sequence). The CDR3 consists of 15 residues. J was trimmed by 8 bases and V by 4 bases; bases with no gene match: 9. CDR3 sequence reads: CASSTHRGTGDEQFF. The CDR3 DNA is TGTGCCAGCAGCACTCACAGGGGGACAGGGGATGAGCAGTTCTTC. The complete variable domain, with remaining parts taken from reference TRBV5-4 and TRBJ2-1, reads ETGVTQSPTHLIKTRGQQVTLRCSSQSGHNTVSWYQQALGQGPQFIFQYYREEENGRGNFPPRFSGLQFPNYSSELNVNALELDDSALYLCASSTHRGTGDEQFFGPGTRLTVL.

This chain uses TRBV5-1 with TRBJ2-3; D call uncertain. The CDR3 spans 12 residues. Looked up from germline, CDR1 is SGHRS and CDR2 is YFSETQ. V lost 4 bases to trimming and J lost 7 bases, with 10 bases between them. The CDR3 DNA sequence: TGCGCCAGCAGCAGGTTGCCCTATACGCAGTATTTT. Translated, it gives CASSRLPYTQYF.

The chain couples TRBV7-9 to TRBJ2-7, with D perhaps assigned TRBD1 or TRBD2 (5 bases each). Germline CDR1 SEHNR, CDR2 FQNEAQ (reference sequence). This CDR3 spans 14 amino acids. V gave up 4 bases and J gave up 13 bases, with 23 bases separating them. CDR3 residues: CASSSSGTQVSLYF. DNA for the CDR3: TGTGCCAGCAGCTCCTCTGGGACCCAGGTGTCCCTATACTTC.

The V gene is TRBV7-9, the J gene TRBJ2-7; 9 bases line up with TRBD1. The germline V gene has CDR1 SEHNR and CDR2 FQNEAQ (reference sequence). The CDR3 is made up of 15 amino acids. With V trimmed by 5 bases and J by 4 bases, 9 bases remained unmatched. CDR3 sequence: CASSITGGVMYEQYF. CDR3 nucleotides: TGTGCCAGCAGCATCACAGGGGGCGTGATGTACGAGCAGTACTTC.

This chain joins TRBV6-1 and TRBJ2-5; no definite D call. CDR1 is MNHNS, CDR2 SASEGT, per germline. This CDR3 has 15 residues. V was clipped by 5 bases and J by 5 bases, with 18 bases between them. DNA for the CDR3: TGTGCCAGCAGTCCCCCAGCCACGCTCGGGGAGACCCAGTACTTC. Translated, it gives CASSPPATLGETQYF.

This clonotype has more than one count but fewer than ten. The chain employs TRBV20-1 and TRBJ2-7, with D tentatively TRBD1 (5 bases). The CDR3 runs 13 residues. V shed 4 bases and J shed 3 bases, with 13 bases lying between them. The germline V gene has CDR1 DFQATT and CDR2 SNEGSKA (reference sequence). CDR3 region: CSAINRPGYEQYF. CDR3 sequence (DNA): TGCAGTGCTATCAACAGGCCCGGCTACGAGCAGTACTTC.

The CDR3 reads CASSHRGASYNSPLHF. Here the CDR3 DNA reads TGTGCCAGCAGCCACAGGGGGGCATCCTATAATTCACCCCTCCACTTT. V usage is TRBV12-3 or TRBV12-4 and J usage is TRBJ1-6, with TRBD1 matching over 8 bases. J gave up 1 base and V 6 bases, and 5 bases lay outside the gene matches. The CDR3 loop spans 16 amino acids.

This clonotype was seen only a few times. The V gene is TRBV20-1, the J gene TRBJ2-6; 8 positions agree with TRBD2. Germline assignment: CDR1 DFQATT and CDR2 SNEGSKA (reference sequence). The CDR3 is made up of 17 amino acids. V lost 6 bases to trimming and J lost 0 bases; unmatched junction nucleotides: 10. The CDR3 bases are TGCAGTGCCGACAAGCGGGAGTTTGGCTCTGGGGCCAACGTCCTGACTTTC. Protein: CSADKREFGSGANVLTF.

This clonotype showed up just a few times. This chain uses TRBV20-1 with TRBJ1-5; no reliable D call. The CDR3 runs to 12 residues. Germline loops: CDR1 DFQATT, CDR2 SNEGSKA (reference sequence). With 3 bases removed from V and 7 bases from J, the gap between germline ends came to 10 bases. DNA for the CDR3: TGCAGTGCTAGTGAGGGAGGCCAGCCCCAGCATTTT. This gives the protein CSASEGGQPQHF.

The chain combines TRBV7-2 with TRBJ1-6; no reliable D call. The CDR3 loop spans 16 amino acids. V lost 1 base, J lost 4 bases, and 11 bases lay in between. Germline CDR1 reads SGHTA; CDR2 reads FQGNSA. The chain's CDR3 is CASSLGGDIYNSPLHF. The CDR3 nucleotides read TGTGCCAGCAGCTTAGGGGGAGACATTTATAATTCACCCCTCCACTTT. The whole variable domain, filled in from reference TRBV7-2 and TRBJ1-6, reads GAGVSQSPSNKVTEKGKDVELRCDPISGHTALYWYRQSLGQGLEFLIYFQGNSAPDKSGLPSDRFSAERTGGSVSTLTIQRTQQEDSAVYLCASSLGGDIYNSPLHFGNGTRLTVT.

This clonotype was detected a few times. V usage is TRBV18 and J usage is TRBJ2-7; 11 bases fit TRBD2. The germline V gene encodes CDR1 KGHSH and CDR2 LQKENI. This CDR3 contains 14 residues. With 6 bases clipped from V and 3 bases from J, the junction kept 4 bases outside the gene matches. The CDR3 bases are TGTGCCAGCTCCCGACTAGCGGGGTACTACGAGCAGTACTTC. Encoded protein: CASSRLAGYYEQYF.

V usage is TRBV25-1 and J usage is TRBJ2-3; 8 bases are a match to TRBD2. The CDR3 spans 15 residues. Trimming cost V 4 bases and J 0 bases; bases outside gene matches: 3. Germline V gives CDR1 MGHDK, CDR2 SYGVNS. CDR3 amino acids: CASSGVAGSTDTQYF. CDR3 sequence (DNA): TGTGCCAGCAGTGGAGTAGCGGGGAGCACAGATACGCAGTATTTT.

V is TRBV6-5 and J is TRBJ1-2; possible D gene TRBD1, 5 bases. V was cut by 4 bases and J by 4 bases, with 10 bases left in between. Germline lookup yields CDR1 MNHEY and CDR2 SVGAGI. The CDR3 has 13 residues. CDR3 sequence: CASSSTVPYGYTF. Here the CDR3 DNA reads TGTGCCAGCAGTTCGACAGTTCCCTATGGCTACACCTTC.